The 19 T cell receptor beta chains reported below all come from one sample, sequenced in a study of beta chain features in type 1 diabetes. Whole-study results and caveats: Among all four CD4+ subsets, Type 1 diabetes patients had TCRB CDR3s that were moderately but significantly shorter.

Expressed TCRB transcripts got sequenced, as all isolated RNA was reverse transcribed. Some clones are missing from TCRdb's copy, which holds only in-frame ones; the method was immunoSEQ multiplex PCR. The data hold approximately 160,000 clones, with roughly 65% observed a single time. Their target antigens are unknown. Input material: naive CD4+ T cells from blood. The receptors stem from a man aged 25 to 40 with type 1 diabetes.

The rearrangement uses TRBV7-9 and TRBJ2-4, with no clear D. The ends were cut back, 3 bases at V and 5 bases at J, with 8 bases in the middle. Germline CDR1 SEHNR, CDR2 FQNEAQ (reference sequence). This CDR3 is built from 13 residues. The CDR3 here is CASSLASQNIQYF. CDR3 nucleotide sequence: TGTGCCAGCAGCTTGGCAAGTCAAAACATTCAGTACTTC.

This chain joins TRBV15 and TRBJ2-1; TRBD1 might be the D (6 bases). The CDR3 sequence is 15 residues long. V shed 3 bases and J shed 4 bases, with 13 bases lying between them. CDR1 is LNHNV and CDR2 is YYDKDF in the germline V gene (reference sequence). DNA for the CDR3: TGTGCCACCAGCAGGGACAGCTCTCCTTACAATGAGCAGTTCTTC. This gives the protein CATSRDSSPYNEQFF.

The CDR3 here is CASSQADLYEQYF. The CDR3 DNA sequence: TGTGCCAGCAGCCAAGCGGACCTCTACGAGCAGTACTTC. The chain couples TRBV14 to TRBJ2-7; D is undetermined. The V end lost 1 base, the J end lost 3 bases, and 7 bases lay between the germline ends. Germline lookup yields CDR1 SGHDN and CDR2 FVKESK. This CDR3 region has 13 residues.

V gene TRBV18 combines with J gene TRBJ1-1; D ambiguous. The germline gives CDR1 KGHSH, CDR2 LQKENI. There are 15 residues in the CDR3. Trimming took 6 bases from V and 4 from J, leaving 18 bases between them. The CDR3 protein is CASSPPSLLGTEAFF. For the CDR3, the DNA is TGTGCCAGCTCCCCGCCATCACTGTTGGGCACTGAAGCTTTCTTT. Full variable domain (outside the CDR3, taken from reference TRBV18 and TRBJ1-1): NAGVMQNPRHLVRRRGQEARLRCSPMKGHSHVYWYRQLPEEGLKFMVYLQKENIIDESGMPKERFSAEFPKEGPSILRIQQVVRGDSAAYFCASSPPSLLGTEAFFGQGTRLTVV.

The rearrangement joins TRBV7-9 to TRBJ1-6, with 12 bases aligning to TRBD1. Germline V lookup: CDR1 SEHNR, CDR2 FQNEAQ (reference sequence). After removal of 5 bases from V and 5 bases from J, the junction contained 13 bases not matched to a gene. The CDR3 sequence is 19 residues long. CDR3 DNA: TGTGCCAGCAGCGGGACAGGGGGCGCGGGAGCTGGAAATAATTCACCCCTCCACTTT. Translating gives CASSGTGGAGAGNNSPLHF.

V is TRBV4-2 and J is TRBJ1-2; D is uncertain. The germline V and J ends were trimmed by 0 bases and 8 bases, with 13 bases remaining between them. This CDR3 contains 14 residues. The germline gives CDR1 LGHNA, CDR2 YNFKEQ. CDR3 sequence (DNA): TGTGCCAGCAGCCAAGACCGGAGGGTAAAAGGCTACACCTTC. This encodes CASSQDRRVKGYTF.

There are a few counts of this clone. The chain employs TRBV19 and TRBJ1-2; D is unresolved. This CDR3 contains 11 residues. V lost 6 bases and J lost 3, with 5 bases in between. Germline CDR1 is LNHDA and CDR2 is SQIVND (reference sequence). This chain's CDR3 is CASSYHYGYTF. The CDR3 coding sequence is TGTGCCAGTAGCTACCACTATGGCTACACCTTC.

This clone was found once. The rearrangement uses TRBV7-2 and TRBJ1-1, with D maybe TRBD1 (6 bases). The ends were cut back, 2 bases at V and 5 bases at J, with 9 bases in the middle. CDR1 SGHTA and CDR2 FQGNSA come from the germline V gene. CDR3 length: 13 residues. The CDR3 region has the DNA TGTGCCAGCAGCTTATCAGGGGTAACTGAAGCTTTCTTT. It specifies CASSLSGVTEAFF.

V usage is TRBV29-1 and J usage is TRBJ2-3; D might be TRBD2 (5 bases). V was trimmed by 3 bases and J by 3 bases, leaving 10 bases between them. Germline V CDR1 and CDR2: SQVTM, ANQGSEA. The CDR3 consists of 13 residues. CDR3 DNA sequence: TGCAGCGTTGACGGGGATCAGACAGATACGCAGTATTTT. This translates into CSVDGDQTDTQYF.

The rearrangement links TRBV9 to TRBJ1-4, with D perhaps matching TRBD1 (6 bases). Germline V lookup: CDR1 SGDLS, CDR2 YYNGEE. The CDR3 contains 14 residues. V was trimmed by 4 bases and J by 7 bases, leaving 14 bases between them. This CDR3 is CASSPPGAFEKLFF. The CDR3 bases are TGTGCCAGCAGCCCCCCGGGGGCTTTTGAAAAACTGTTTTTT.

The gene calls are TRBV7-2 and TRBJ2-5; TRBD1 agrees at 8 bases. There are 15 residues in the CDR3. Germline V CDR1 and CDR2: SGHTA, FQGNSA. With 5 bases clipped from V and 1 base from J, the junction kept 6 bases outside the gene matches. CDR3 sequence: CASSRGQVSQETQYF. CDR3 nucleotides: TGTGCCAGCAGCAGGGGACAGGTTTCCCAAGAGACCCAGTACTTC.

This rearrangement joins TRBV7-8 to TRBJ1-5, with D hard to call. The ends were cut back, 3 bases at V and 7 bases at J, with 13 bases in the middle. This CDR3 contains 14 residues. Germline V lookup: CDR1 SGHVS, CDR2 FQNEAQ. This CDR3 is CASSFREGEQPQHF. CDR3 in DNA: TGTGCCAGCAGCTTCCGAGAGGGAGAGCAGCCCCAGCATTTT.

This clone was detected only once. The rearrangement joins TRBV11-2 to TRBJ2-2; D could derive from TRBD1 or TRBD2 (5 bases each). The CDR3 extends over 15 amino acids. With 8 bases removed from V and 4 bases from J, the gap between germline ends came to 17 bases. From germline, CDR1 is SGHAT and CDR2 FQNNGV. CDR3 residues: CASSTVQGRTGELFF. The CDR3 coding sequence is TGTGCCAGCTCTACCGTGCAGGGACGCACCGGGGAGCTGTTTTTT.

The CDR3 sequence is CASSVETGHTDTQYF. The CDR3 coding sequence is TGTGCCAGCAGCGTAGAGACGGGGCACACAGATACGCAGTATTTT. This chain uses TRBV9 with TRBJ2-3; D is perhaps TRBD1 or TRBD2 (5 bases each). The CDR3 has 15 amino acids. Germline V gives CDR1 SGDLS, CDR2 YYNGEE. V was shortened by 0 bases and J by 2 bases, with 10 bases between the two germline ends. The full variable domain, completed using reference TRBV9 and TRBJ2-3, is DSGVTQTPKHLITATGQRVTLRCSPRSGDLSVYWYQQSLDQGLQFLIQYYNGEERAKGNILERFSAQQFPDLHSELNLSSLELGDSALYFCASSVETGHTDTQYFGPGTRLTVL.

This clone is a singleton in its sample. The CDR3 coding sequence is TGTGCCGAAGGCCCGAACACAGATACGCAGTATTTT. It codes for CAEGPNTDTQYF. The chain has TRBV10-3 and TRBJ2-3; D remains unclear. The germline gives CDR1 ENHRY, CDR2 SYGVKD. The ends were cut back, 11 bases at V and 2 bases at J, with 11 bases in the middle. This CDR3 has 12 residues.

The V gene is TRBV9, the J gene TRBJ2-3, with D possibly being TRBD2 (7 bases). CDR1 and CDR2 (germline): SGDLS, YYNGEE. V dropped 4 bases and J dropped 6 bases, with 18 bases sitting between them. The CDR3 is made up of 15 amino acids. The CDR3: CASSLTPGGMDTQYF. The DNA of the CDR3 is TGTGCCAGCAGCCTAACCCCGGGGGGCATGGATACGCAGTATTTT.

This chain connects TRBV10-1 to TRBJ2-3; TRBD1 aligns across 8 bases. From germline, CDR1 is WNHNN and CDR2 SYGVQD (reference sequence). The V gene end was trimmed by 7 bases and the J gene end by 6 bases; junction bases not matched to a gene: 6. The CDR3 loop spans 13 amino acids. DNA of the CDR3: TGCGCCAGCAAGGACAGGGTCCACGATACGCAGTATTTT. Protein product: CASKDRVHDTQYF.

The CDR3 sequence is CASSQDFLFRVTDTQYF. The CDR3 DNA follows: TGCGCCAGCAGCCAAGATTTTCTCTTCCGGGTTACAGATACGCAGTATTTT. The chain uses TRBV4-3 and TRBJ2-3, with D unclear. Per the germline V gene, CDR1 is LGHNA and CDR2 is YSLEER. Trimming took off 0 bases at V and 3 bases at J, with 16 bases between the two ends. The CDR3 sequence is 17 residues long.

The chain's CDR3 is CSPTGRHGYTF. The CDR3 DNA follows: TGCAGCCCGACAGGGCGTCATGGCTACACCTTC. The chain combines TRBV20-1 with TRBJ1-2, with 7 bases identical to TRBD1. This CDR3 is 11 amino acids long. In germline, CDR1 is DFQATT, CDR2 SNEGSKA (reference sequence).